This record concerns one T cell receptor (beta chain) sequence. Each CDR3 protein gets one entry after TCRdb re-called the 5' RACE reads with MiXCR. The table shows around 240,000 distinct CDR3 sequences, with roughly 7% occurring only once. The record originates from a study of identical twins. These data also featured in a second study, about yellow fever vaccine responses in identical twins. As that report states: Twins' T cell vaccine responses reportedly looked partly convergent, partly personalized.

This sequence was found in a woman between 18 and 29 years old in good health. Material for sequencing was memory (CD45RO+) T cells sorted from blood.

CDR3 in amino acids: CASSPIFARETQYF. In DNA form, the CDR3 reads TGTGCCAGCAGCCCCATCTTCGCCCGGGAGACCCAGTACTTC. The chain is built from TRBV5-6 and TRBJ2-5; no clear D gene. In germline, CDR1 is SGHDT, CDR2 YYEEEE. V lost 4 bases and J lost 5, with 15 bases in between. The CDR3 spans 14 residues.